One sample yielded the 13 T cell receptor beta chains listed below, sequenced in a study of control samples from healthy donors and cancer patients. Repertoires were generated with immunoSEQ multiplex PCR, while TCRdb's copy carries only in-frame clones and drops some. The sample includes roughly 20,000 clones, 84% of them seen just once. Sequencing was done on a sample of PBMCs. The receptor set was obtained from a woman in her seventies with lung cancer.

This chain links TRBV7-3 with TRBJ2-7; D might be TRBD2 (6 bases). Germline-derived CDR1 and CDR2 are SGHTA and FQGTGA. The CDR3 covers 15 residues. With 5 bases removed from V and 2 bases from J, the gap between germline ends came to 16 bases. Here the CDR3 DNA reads TGTGCCAGCAGCATCAGCCCGGGAGCGGCCTACGAGCAGTACTTC. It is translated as CASSISPGAAYEQYF.

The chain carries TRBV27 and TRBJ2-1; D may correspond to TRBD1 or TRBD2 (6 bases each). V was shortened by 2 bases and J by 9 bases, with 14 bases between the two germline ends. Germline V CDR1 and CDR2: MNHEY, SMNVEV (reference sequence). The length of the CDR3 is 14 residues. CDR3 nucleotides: TGTGCCAGCAGTTTAAGTCCGGGGGCCAGTGAGCAGTTCTTC. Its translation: CASSLSPGASEQFF.

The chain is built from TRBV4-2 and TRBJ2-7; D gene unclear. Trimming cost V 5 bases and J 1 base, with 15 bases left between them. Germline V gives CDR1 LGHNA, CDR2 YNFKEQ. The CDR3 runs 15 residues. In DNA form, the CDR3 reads TGTGCCAGCAGCTATGGGCCAACAGAGTCCTACGAGCAGTACTTC. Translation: CASSYGPTESYEQYF.

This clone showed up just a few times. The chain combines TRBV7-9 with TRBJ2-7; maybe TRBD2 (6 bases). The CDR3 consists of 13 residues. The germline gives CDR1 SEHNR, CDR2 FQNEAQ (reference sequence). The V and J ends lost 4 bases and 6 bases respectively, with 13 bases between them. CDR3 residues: CASSSGLNSEQYF. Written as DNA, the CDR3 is TGTGCCAGCAGCTCCGGACTAAATTCCGAGCAGTACTTC.

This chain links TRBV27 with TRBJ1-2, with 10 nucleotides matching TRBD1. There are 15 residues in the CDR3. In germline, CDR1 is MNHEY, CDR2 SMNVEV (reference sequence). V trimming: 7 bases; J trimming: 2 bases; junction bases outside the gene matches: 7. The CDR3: CASKRQGAQNYGYTF. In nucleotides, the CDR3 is TGTGCCAGCAAGAGACAGGGGGCGCAGAACTATGGCTACACCTTC.

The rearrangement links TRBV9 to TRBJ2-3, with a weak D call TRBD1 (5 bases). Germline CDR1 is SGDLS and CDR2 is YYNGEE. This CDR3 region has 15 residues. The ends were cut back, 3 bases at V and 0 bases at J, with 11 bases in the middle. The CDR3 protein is CASSGGAVSTDTQYF. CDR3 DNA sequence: TGTGCCAGCAGCGGTGGGGCGGTTAGCACAGATACGCAGTATTTT.

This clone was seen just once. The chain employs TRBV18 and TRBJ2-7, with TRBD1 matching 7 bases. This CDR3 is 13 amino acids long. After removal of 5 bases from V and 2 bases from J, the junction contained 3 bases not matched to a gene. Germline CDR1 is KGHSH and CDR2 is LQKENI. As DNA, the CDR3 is TGTGCCAGCTCAGAGGGACAGACCTACGAGCAGTACTTC. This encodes CASSEGQTYEQYF.

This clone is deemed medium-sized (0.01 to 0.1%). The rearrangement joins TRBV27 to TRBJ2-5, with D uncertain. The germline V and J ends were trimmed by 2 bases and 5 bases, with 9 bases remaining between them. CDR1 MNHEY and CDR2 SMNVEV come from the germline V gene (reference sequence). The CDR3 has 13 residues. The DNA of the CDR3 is TGTGCCAGCAGTTTACGGGTTTCGGAGACCCAGTACTTC. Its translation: CASSLRVSETQYF.

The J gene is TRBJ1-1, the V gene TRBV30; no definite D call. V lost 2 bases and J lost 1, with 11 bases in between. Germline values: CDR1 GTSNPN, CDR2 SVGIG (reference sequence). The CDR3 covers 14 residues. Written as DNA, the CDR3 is TGTGCCTGGAGTCCTCCGTGGGGGAACACTGAAGCTTTCTTT. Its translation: CAWSPPWGNTEAFF. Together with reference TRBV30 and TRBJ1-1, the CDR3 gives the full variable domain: SQTIHQWPATLVQPVGSPLSLECTVEGTSNPNLYWYRQAAGRGLQLLFYSVGIGQISSEVPQNLSASRPQDRQFILSSKKLLLSDSGFYLCAWSPPWGNTEAFFGQGTRLTVV.

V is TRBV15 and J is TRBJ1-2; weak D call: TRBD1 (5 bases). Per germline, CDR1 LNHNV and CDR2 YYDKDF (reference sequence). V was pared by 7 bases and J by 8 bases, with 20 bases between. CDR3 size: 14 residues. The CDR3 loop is CATTMGDLFDGYTF. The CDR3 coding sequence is TGTGCCACCACGATGGGGGACCTTTTCGACGGCTACACCTTC.

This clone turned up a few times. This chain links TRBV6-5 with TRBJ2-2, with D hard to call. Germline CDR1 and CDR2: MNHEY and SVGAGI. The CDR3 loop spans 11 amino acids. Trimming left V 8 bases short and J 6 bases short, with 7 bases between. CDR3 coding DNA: TGTGCCAGCTTTGGGGCCGGGGAGCTGTTTTTT. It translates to CASFGAGELFF.

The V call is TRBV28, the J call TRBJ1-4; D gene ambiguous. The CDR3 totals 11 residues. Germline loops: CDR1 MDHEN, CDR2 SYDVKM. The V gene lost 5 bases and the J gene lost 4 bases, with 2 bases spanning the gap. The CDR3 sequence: CASSVNEKLFF. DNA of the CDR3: TGTGCCAGCAGTGTTAATGAAAAACTGTTTTTT.

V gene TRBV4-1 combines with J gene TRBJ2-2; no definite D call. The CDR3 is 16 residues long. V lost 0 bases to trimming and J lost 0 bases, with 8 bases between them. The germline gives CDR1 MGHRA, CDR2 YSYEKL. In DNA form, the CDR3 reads TGCGCCAGCAGCCAAGATCAATCTGCGAACACCGGGGAGCTGTTTTTT. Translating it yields CASSQDQSANTGELFF.